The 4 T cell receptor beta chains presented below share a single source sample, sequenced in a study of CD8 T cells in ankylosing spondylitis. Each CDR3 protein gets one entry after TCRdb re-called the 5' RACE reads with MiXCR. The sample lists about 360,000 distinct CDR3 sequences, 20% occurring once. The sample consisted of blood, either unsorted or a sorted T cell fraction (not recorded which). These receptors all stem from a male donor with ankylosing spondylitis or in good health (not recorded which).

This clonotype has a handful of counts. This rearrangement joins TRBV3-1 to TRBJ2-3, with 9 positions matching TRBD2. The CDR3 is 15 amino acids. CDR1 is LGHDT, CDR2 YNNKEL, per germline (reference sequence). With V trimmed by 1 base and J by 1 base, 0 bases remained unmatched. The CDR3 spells CASSQGTSGTDTQYF. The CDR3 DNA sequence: TGTGCCAGCAGCCAAGGGACTAGCGGCACAGATACGCAGTATTTT.

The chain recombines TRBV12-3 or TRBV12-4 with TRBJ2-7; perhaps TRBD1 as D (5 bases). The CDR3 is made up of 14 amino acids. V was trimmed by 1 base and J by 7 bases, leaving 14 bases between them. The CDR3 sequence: CASSLERTGREQYF. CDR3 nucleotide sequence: TGTGCCAGCAGTTTAGAGAGAACAGGACGGGAGCAGTACTTC.

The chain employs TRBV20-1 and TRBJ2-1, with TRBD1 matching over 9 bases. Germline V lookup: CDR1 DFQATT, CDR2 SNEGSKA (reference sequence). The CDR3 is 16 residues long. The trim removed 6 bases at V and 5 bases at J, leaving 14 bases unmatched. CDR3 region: CSAESLTGTGNNEQFF. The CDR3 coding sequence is TGCAGTGCCGAATCCTTAACGGGGACAGGGAACAATGAGCAGTTCTTC.

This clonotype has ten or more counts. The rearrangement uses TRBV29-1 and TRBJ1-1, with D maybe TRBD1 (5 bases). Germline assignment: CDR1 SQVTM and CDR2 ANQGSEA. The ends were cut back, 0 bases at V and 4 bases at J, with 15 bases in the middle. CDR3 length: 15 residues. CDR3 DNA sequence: TGCAGCGTTGAAGAACGATCAGGGTGGGGCACTGAAGCTTTCTTT. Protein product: CSVEERSGWGTEAFF. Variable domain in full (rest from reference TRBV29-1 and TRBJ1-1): SAVISQKPSRDICQRGTSLTIQCQVDSQVTMMFWYRQQPGQSLTLIATANQGSEATYESGFVIDKFPISRPNLTFSTLTVSNMSPEDSSIYLCSVEERSGWGTEAFFGQGTRLTVV.